This is a list of T cell receptor beta chains from one sample in a study of T cell repertoires in cytomegalovirus infection. TCRdb fed the reads into MiXCR, producing one record per CDR3 protein. The sample carries some 220,000 distinct CDR3 sequences, approximately 13% recorded once. The sequencing input was PBMCs. Receptor source: a human donor in good health (CMV status not recorded). Some clones in this sample may be carry-over from other donors' samples. Each CDR3 is given with its conserved first and last residue. The D gene is left open where the match is weak. Not every row has a clone size; where given, it reads once, few, many or a size class.

15	TRBV7-8	TRBJ2-2	many	-	TGTGCCAGCAGCTTGGGACCCAGGACGACCGGGGAGCTGTTTTTT	CASSLGPRTTGELFF
14	TRBV7-2	TRBJ2-7	many	TRBD2	TGTGCCAGCAGCACGGGACTAGCGCCCTACGAGCAGTACTTC	CASSTGLAPYEQYF
12	TRBV7-2	TRBJ2-7	many	-	TGTGCCAGCAGCTCTACCCTCTACGAGCAGTACTTC	CASSSTLYEQYF
15	TRBV7-9	TRBJ1-1	many	TRBD1	TGTGCCAGCAGGACAGGGATGGGTTTGAACACTGAAGCTTTCTTT	CASRTGMGLNTEAFF
13	TRBV20-1	TRBJ1-4	-	-	TGCAGTCCGGTAGCGGACGGTCGTGAAAAACTGTTTTTT	CSPVADGREKLFF
13	TRBV7-9	TRBJ1-2	many	-	TGTGCCAGCAGCCCAGACAGGTTGGGCGGCTACACCTTC	CASSPDRLGGYTF
15	TRBV14	TRBJ2-3	-	-	TGTGCCAGCAGCCAAGATCGCGGGGATATAGATACGCAGTATTTT	CASSQDRGDIDTQYF
14	TRBV6-2/TRBV6-3	TRBJ2-5	-	-	TGTGCCAGCAGTTACTCCGCCCCCCTGGAGACCCAGTACTTC	CASSYSAPLETQYF
15	TRBV6-6	TRBJ1-6	few	TRBD1	TGTGCCAGCACCGCCGACAGGGCCGAAAATTCACCCCTCCACTTT	CASTADRAENSPLHF
12	TRBV7-2	TRBJ2-3	many	-	TGTGCCAGCAGTTACCTCACAGATACGCAGTATTTT	CASSYLTDTQYF
12	TRBV29-1	TRBJ2-3	few	-	TGCAGCGTGGGCGTCGGACCAGATACGCAGTATTTT	CSVGVGPDTQYF
18	TRBV29-1	TRBJ2-3	once	TRBD1	TGCAGCGTTCGTGGGGGGTTACAGGGGGCGACGCACACAGATACGCAGTATTTT	CSVRGGLQGATHTDTQYF
15	TRBV5-1	TRBJ2-5	few	TRBD1	TGCGCCAGCGCTGAGGGGGCCGCCTTTCAAGAGACCCAGTACTTC	CASAEGAAFQETQYF
16	TRBV6-5	TRBJ1-3	many	-	TGTGCCAGCCGAGGACAACGGGGATTCTCTGGAAACACCATATATTTT	CASRGQRGFSGNTIYF
14	TRBV10-3	TRBJ2-5	many	-	TGTGCCATCAGTGAGTCCGGCAGGGGCGAGACCCAGTACTTC	CAISESGRGETQYF
15	TRBV19	TRBJ2-2	many	-	TGTGCCAGCAGGGACCAACGAACGAACACCGGGGAGCTGTTTTTT	CASRDQRTNTGELFF
15	TRBV20-1	TRBJ2-7	many	TRBD2	TGCAGTGCTATAACCCGGGTAGCGGGAGGTGACGAGCAGTACTTC	CSAITRVAGGDEQYF
14	TRBV12-3/TRBV12-4	TRBJ2-5	many	-	TGTGCCAGCAGTTTGTGGGAAGGAAGGAAGACCCAGTACTTC	CASSLWEGRKTQYF
12	TRBV7-2	TRBJ2-5	many	-	TGTGCCAGCAGCTTAGCTGGGAAGACCCAGTACTTC	CASSLAGKTQYF
13	TRBV7-2	TRBJ2-1	few	-	TGTGCCAGCAGCTTAGCGAGGTCACAGACTCAGTTCTTC	CASSLARSQTQFF
15	TRBV19	TRBJ1-3	-	TRBD1	TGTGCCGTATATTCAGGGGGCTTCTCTGGAAACACCATATATTTT	CAVYSGGFSGNTIYF
13	TRBV7-2	TRBJ2-2	many	-	TGTGCCAGCAGCTTAGATTACACCGGGGAGCTGTTTTTT	CASSLDYTGELFF
14	TRBV19	TRBJ2-7	many	TRBD2	TGTGCCAGTACCCAGACTAGCGGGGTCCACGAGCAGTACTTC	CASTQTSGVHEQYF
13	TRBV28	TRBJ1-4	-	-	TGTGCCAGCAAGTTGGGGGGTAATGAAAAACTGTTTTTT	CASKLGGNEKLFF
16	TRBV6-6	TRBJ2-7	few	TRBD2	TGTGCCAGCAGTTACTGGACTAGCGGGAGTCACTACGAGCAGTACTTC	CASSYWTSGSHYEQYF
15	TRBV28	TRBJ1-5	many	-	TGTGCCAGCAGGGCACAGATTAATAGCAATCAGCCCCAGCATTTT	CASRAQINSNQPQHF
14	TRBV7-2	TRBJ2-5	-	-	TGTGCCAGCAGGTCGACGGTTGAAGGGGAGACCCAGTACTTC	CASRSTVEGETQYF
15	TRBV7-2	TRBJ1-2	many	-	TGTGCCAGCAGCTGGGCTGGGGGGGCGTCCTCTGGCTACACCTTC	CASSWAGGASSGYTF
15	TRBV7-6	TRBJ1-1	many	-	TGTGCCAGCAGCTTAGCAAGGGTGGCGAACACTGAAGCTTTCTTT	CASSLARVANTEAFF
16	TRBV7-2	TRBJ2-2	many	TRBD1	TGTGCCAGCAGCTTAGCCCCAGGGGGTAGCACCGGGGAGCTGTTTTTT	CASSLAPGGSTGELFF
13	TRBV29-1	TRBJ1-1	-	TRBD1	TGCAGCGTTAGACCAGGACAGGGGAGGGAAGCTTTCTTT	CSVRPGQGREAFF
16	TRBV20-1	TRBJ2-7	few	TRBD2	TGCAGTGCTAGAGCTTGGGGACTAGCGGGAGCGAACGAGCAGTACTTC	CSARAWGLAGANEQYF
15	TRBV20-1	TRBJ2-1	many	-	TGCAGTGCTAGAGAAGACAGCGGCCCCTACAATGAGCAGTTCTTC	CSAREDSGPYNEQFF
16	TRBV7-8	TRBJ2-7	many	TRBD2	TGTGCCAGCAGCCCCTCATGGCGGGAGAGCTCCTACGAGCAGTACTTC	CASSPSWRESSYEQYF
16	TRBV5-6	TRBJ2-5	few	TRBD1	TGTGCCAGCAGCTTAGGGACAGCCGGCCCCTCAGAGACCCAGTACTTC	CASSLGTAGPSETQYF
15	TRBV28	TRBJ2-3	many	-	TGTGCCAGCAGCCCGGGTTCCCGGAGTTCAGATACGCAGTATTTT	CASSPGSRSSDTQYF
13	TRBV20-1	TRBJ2-7	-	TRBD2	TGCAGTGGGACTAGCGGGGGCTCCTACGAGCAGTACTTC	CSGTSGGSYEQYF
17	TRBV20-1	TRBJ2-1	few	-	TGCAGTGCTAGAGCGGAACACGACGCGGGGACCTACAATGAGCAGTTCTTC	CSARAEHDAGTYNEQFF
13	TRBV27	TRBJ2-7	-	-	TGTGCCAGCAGTTTAGTAAAGGGGTACGAGCAGTACTTC	CASSLVKGYEQYF
13	TRBV20-1	TRBJ1-5	-	TRBD1	TGCAGTGCTAGGGACAGGAACAATCAGCCCCAGCATTTT	CSARDRNNQPQHF
13	TRBV6-2/TRBV6-3	TRBJ2-7	many	-	TGTGCCAACACGAGGGCAGGGCCGAGGGAGCAGTACTTC	CANTRAGPREQYF